Below, 30 T cell receptor beta chains from the same sample are listed, as sequenced in a study of technical replicates of blood from a handful of donors. Some clones are missing from TCRdb's copy, which holds only in-frame ones; the method was immunoSEQ multiplex PCR. Among tens of thousands of clones listed, 95% to 98% were seen once. The sample taken for sequencing was T cells isolated from PBMCs. The receptors derive from a human donor in good health.

The J gene is TRBJ2-7, the V gene TRBV5-6; the D gene is possibly TRBD1 (6 bases). CDR1 and CDR2 (germline): SGHDT, YYEEEE. There are 15 residues in the CDR3. V dropped 4 bases and J dropped 5 bases, with 19 bases sitting between them. The CDR3 DNA reads TGTGCCAGCAGCGTTACACCCACAGGGTCCCACGAGCAGTACTTC. Translating gives CASSVTPTGSHEQYF.

CDR3 loop: CASRSDRVSNTGELFF. CDR3 nucleotides: TGTGCCAGTAGATCGGACAGGGTGTCGAACACCGGGGAGCTGTTTTTT. The V call is TRBV19, the J call TRBJ2-2; TRBD1 matches at 8 bases. Germline CDR1 is LNHDA and CDR2 is SQIVND (reference sequence). Losses at the gene ends were 6 bases for V and 0 bases for J; bases not matched to a gene: 6. The CDR3 is 16 amino acids.

The chain uses TRBV27 and TRBJ1-2, with TRBD1 matching 9 bases. Unmatched junction bases numbered 6, after V lost 6 bases and J lost 4 bases. The CDR3 consists of 14 residues. Germline lookup yields CDR1 MNHEY and CDR2 SMNVEV (reference sequence). DNA for the CDR3: TGTGCCAGCAGAACGACAGGGGGATCCTATGGCTACACCTTC. It specifies CASRTTGGSYGYTF.

This chain links TRBV5-1 with TRBJ2-2; TRBD1 is a possible D gene (5 bases). This CDR3 spans 15 amino acids. Germline values: CDR1 SGHRS, CDR2 YFSETQ. The V gene lost 1 base and the J gene lost 0 bases, with 7 bases spanning the gap. CDR3 DNA: TGCGCCAGCAGCTTGTCCAGGGCGAACACCGGGGAGCTGTTTTTT. This translates into CASSLSRANTGELFF.

V is TRBV2 and J is TRBJ1-6, with D unclear. The germline CDR1 and CDR2 sequences are SNHLY and FYNNEI. This CDR3 is built from 13 residues. V gave up 7 bases and J gave up 11 bases, with 15 bases separating them. DNA for the CDR3: TGTGCCAGCACGAGTAGGGAGATGGCACCCCTCCACTTT. This sequence encodes CASTSREMAPLHF.

This chain links TRBV11-1 with TRBJ2-1; weak D call: TRBD2 (5 bases). Germline loops: CDR1 SGHAT, CDR2 FQDESV (reference sequence). Trimming stripped 1 base from V and 8 bases from J, with 6 bases between. The CDR3 runs 12 residues. The DNA for the CDR3 is TGTGCCAGCAGCTTAGACGGGGATGAGCAGTTCTTC. This translates into CASSLDGDEQFF.

This rearrangement joins TRBV9 to TRBJ2-3; 8 bases are shared with TRBD1. Trimming took 3 bases from V and 0 from J; bases not matched to a gene: 9. Germline values: CDR1 SGDLS, CDR2 YYNGEE. This CDR3 comprises 17 residues. CDR3 nucleotides: TGTGCCAGCAGCGACCGACAGGGGCGAAGTAGCACAGATACGCAGTATTTT. The encoded protein is CASSDRQGRSSTDTQYF.

V is TRBV6-1 and J is TRBJ2-7, with 8 bases identical to TRBD1. Germline lookup yields CDR1 MNHNS and CDR2 SASEGT. This CDR3 has 16 amino acids. With 4 bases clipped from V and 3 bases from J, the junction kept 11 bases outside the gene matches. This CDR3 reads CASSARQGQSSYEQYF. Here the CDR3 DNA reads TGTGCCAGCAGTGCCCGACAGGGGCAAAGTAGCTACGAGCAGTACTTC.

The rearrangement links TRBV4-1 to TRBJ2-2, with D hard to call. CDR1 is MGHRA and CDR2 is YSYEKL in the germline V gene. The CDR3 consists of 17 residues. Trimming took 2 bases from V and 6 from J, leaving 19 bases between them. The DNA for the CDR3 is TGCGCCAGCAGCCAACGCAGACACGTATCGACACCCGGGGAGCTGTTTTTT. It is translated as CASSQRRHVSTPGELFF.

J is TRBJ2-5 and V is TRBV7-9; the D gene is possibly TRBD1 (6 bases). V dropped 5 bases and J dropped 1 base, with 11 bases sitting between them. The germline gives CDR1 SEHNR, CDR2 FQNEAQ (reference sequence). The CDR3 runs 14 residues. The CDR3 DNA sequence: TGTGCCAGCAGCCAGCGACAGGCCCAAGAGACCCAGTACTTC. It yields the protein CASSQRQAQETQYF.

This clone was counted a few times. This rearrangement joins TRBV6-6 to TRBJ1-1; 8 bases fit TRBD1. Germline V gives CDR1 MNHNY, CDR2 SVGAGI (reference sequence). Trimming took 2 bases from V and 7 from J; bases not matched to a gene: 6. The length of the CDR3 is 14 residues. The CDR3 sequence: CASSYTSGGYEAFF. In DNA, the CDR3 is TGTGCCAGCAGTTACACCTCAGGGGGCTATGAAGCTTTCTTT.

The chain links TRBV7-2 to TRBJ2-7, with D maybe TRBD1 (7 bases). Germline CDR1 SGHTA, CDR2 FQGNSA. CDR3 length equals 16 residues. V lost 1 base, J lost 2 bases, and 15 bases lay in between. CDR3 DNA: TGTGCCAGCAGCTTAGATGCTGGAGGGGGCCCCTACGAGCAGTACTTC. Residues: CASSLDAGGGPYEQYF.

CDR3 sequence reads: CASSLGHPPGELFF. The CDR3 DNA follows: TGTGCCAGCAGCTTAGGACACCCACCCGGGGAGCTGTTTTTT. The rearrangement links TRBV7-7 to TRBJ2-2; D unresolved. V lost 1 base, J lost 6 bases, and 9 bases lay in between. The CDR3 is 14 amino acids. Germline V gene sequence: CDR1 SSHAT, CDR2 FNYEAQ (reference sequence).

V usage is TRBV4-1 and J usage is TRBJ2-1, with D hard to call. From germline, CDR1 is MGHRA and CDR2 YSYEKL. V was clipped by 0 bases and J by 0 bases, with 6 bases between them. The CDR3 sequence is 15 residues long. The CDR3 DNA is TGCGCCAGCAGCCAAGACCTAACCTCCTACAATGAGCAGTTCTTC. Encoded protein: CASSQDLTSYNEQFF.

The V and J genes are TRBV2 and TRBJ2-3; 10 bases are shared with TRBD1. The ends lost 4 bases at V and 3 bases at J; junction bases unmatched: 4. Germline CDR1 SNHLY, CDR2 FYNNEI. The CDR3 totals 15 residues. Here the CDR3 reads CASSGGQGSTDTQYF. CDR3 nucleotides: TGTGCCAGCAGTGGGGGACAGGGGAGTACAGATACGCAGTATTTT.

The V gene is TRBV30, the J gene TRBJ2-1; 7 bases match TRBD2. Germline V gene lookup returns CDR1 GTSNPN and CDR2 SVGIG (reference sequence). The CDR3 is made up of 13 amino acids. After removal of 4 bases from V and 7 bases from J, the junction contained 7 bases not matched to a gene. CDR3 sequence reads: CAWTSVGGNEQFF. Written as DNA, the CDR3 is TGTGCCTGGACTAGCGTGGGGGGGAATGAGCAGTTCTTC.

The chain uses TRBV5-3 and TRBJ1-2, with 7 bases matching TRBD1. TRBV5-3 is recorded as an ORF, its role being uncertain. V shed 4 bases, J shed 0 bases, and the junction held 6 bases outside the gene matches. The CDR3 is 15 residues long. The CDR3: CARSVDRVANYGYTF. CDR3 in DNA: TGTGCCAGAAGCGTTGACAGGGTAGCTAACTATGGCTACACCTTC.

This rearrangement joins TRBV18 to TRBJ2-1; no reliable D call. V was cut by 6 bases and J by 9 bases, with 9 bases left in between. CDR3 size: 11 residues. In germline, CDR1 is KGHSH, CDR2 LQKENI. In nucleotides, the CDR3 is TGTGCCAGCTCCCCCGCACTTGAGCAGTTCTTC. Residues: CASSPALEQFF.

The chain employs TRBV7-8 and TRBJ2-3, with 9 bases matching TRBD2. After removal of 3 bases from V and 4 bases from J, the junction contained 5 bases not matched to a gene. CDR1 SGHVS and CDR2 FQNEAQ come from the germline V gene. This CDR3 region has 15 residues. The CDR3 reads CASSFRSSGADTQYF. Written as DNA, the CDR3 is TGTGCCAGCAGCTTTCGGTCTAGCGGGGCAGATACGCAGTATTTT.

V is TRBV28 and J is TRBJ1-1; 10 bases agree with TRBD1. The CDR3 length is 12 residues. The ends lost 6 bases at V and 11 bases at J; junction bases unmatched: 6. CDR1 and CDR2 from the germline V gene are MDHEN and SYDVKM. CDR3 protein: CASSQTGGGAFF. The CDR3 coding sequence is TGTGCCAGCAGCCAGACAGGGGGCGGTGCTTTCTTT.

The V call is TRBV2, the J call TRBJ1-2, with TRBD1 matching 9 bases. Germline V lookup: CDR1 SNHLY, CDR2 FYNNEI. This CDR3 comprises 15 residues. V lost 5 bases to trimming and J lost 3 bases; unmatched junction nucleotides: 7. The CDR3 reads CASSRGQGGDYGYTF. The CDR3 DNA reads TGTGCCAGCAGTCGGGGACAGGGTGGGGACTATGGCTACACCTTC.

This chain's CDR3 is CASRVDRGSANEQFF. The CDR3 coding sequence is TGTGCCAGCAGAGTGGACAGGGGGTCGGCCAATGAGCAGTTCTTC. The V call is TRBV2, the J call TRBJ2-1; 10 bases are a match to TRBD1. The CDR3 runs to 15 residues. CDR1 SNHLY and CDR2 FYNNEI come from the germline V gene. V was clipped by 6 bases and J by 6 bases; unmatched bases: 8.

This sequence joins TRBV6-4 and TRBJ1-1; possibly TRBD1 for D (6 bases). Trimming removed 3 bases from V and 1 base from J, with 12 bases in between. Germline V CDR1 and CDR2: MRHNA, SNTAGT. The CDR3 extends over 15 amino acids. CDR3 sequence: CASSEDRTKNTEAFF. CDR3 coding DNA: TGTGCCAGCAGTGAAGACAGGACAAAGAACACTGAAGCTTTCTTT.

The V and J genes are TRBV7-9 and TRBJ1-4; D is unresolved. Germline V CDR1 and CDR2: SEHNR, FQNEAQ (reference sequence). V was cut by 4 bases and J by 6 bases, with 9 bases left in between. CDR3 length equals 13 residues. In DNA, the CDR3 is TGTGCCAGCAGCTCCCCTCCCCATGAAAAACTGTTTTTT. Translated, it gives CASSSPPHEKLFF.

The chain has TRBV11-3 and TRBJ2-2; D ambiguous. Per germline, CDR1 SGHNT and CDR2 YENEEA. Trimming pared 1 base from V and 1 base from J, leaving 4 bases between. The CDR3 totals 14 residues. CDR3 nucleotides: TGTGCCAGCAGCTTAGCCCAGAACACCGGGGAGCTGTTTTTT. The encoded protein is CASSLAQNTGELFF.

V is TRBV7-3 and J is TRBJ2-7, with 9 positions matching TRBD1. Germline-derived CDR1 and CDR2 are SGHTA and FQGTGA. Losses at the gene ends were 7 bases for V and 2 bases for J; bases not matched to a gene: 15. This CDR3 region has 17 residues. The CDR3 spells CASILTPPGQGAYEQYF. The CDR3 DNA is TGTGCCAGCATCCTCACCCCCCCGGGACAGGGAGCCTACGAGCAGTACTTC.

The J gene is TRBJ2-1, the V gene TRBV10-2; the D is unclear. Looked up from germline, CDR1 is WSHSY and CDR2 is SAAADI. V was pared by 2 bases and J by 8 bases, with 13 bases between. The CDR3 consists of 14 residues. DNA for the CDR3: TGCGCCAGCAGTGAGGACTTAAAGAGAGATGAGCAGTTCTTC. Translated: CASSEDLKRDEQFF.

CDR3 DNA: TGTGCCAGTAGTTCGGTCAGGGAGGGTGGCGAGCAGTACTTC. Its protein product is CASSSVREGGEQYF. The V and J genes are TRBV19 and TRBJ2-7; 7 bases line up with TRBD2. V was clipped by 5 bases and J by 6 bases; unmatched bases: 10. Germline values: CDR1 LNHDA, CDR2 SQIVND (reference sequence). CDR3 length equals 14 residues.

This sequence joins TRBV7-6 and TRBJ2-5; D is uncertain. The CDR3 totals 15 residues. V was shortened by 3 bases and J by 4 bases, with 15 bases between the two germline ends. Germline values: CDR1 SGHVS, CDR2 FNYEAQ. Written as DNA, the CDR3 is TGTGCCAGCAGCTTGAACCTCAGGTCGCGAGAGACCCAGTACTTC. It yields the protein CASSLNLRSRETQYF.

The V and J genes are TRBV5-6 and TRBJ1-5; no definite D call. Germline V CDR1 and CDR2: SGHDT, YYEEEE. The CDR3 is made up of 15 amino acids. The V gene lost 4 bases and the J gene lost 2 bases, with 13 bases spanning the gap. The CDR3 is CASSLLAEGNQPQHF. In DNA form, the CDR3 reads TGTGCCAGCAGCCTCCTGGCAGAGGGCAATCAGCCCCAGCATTTT.